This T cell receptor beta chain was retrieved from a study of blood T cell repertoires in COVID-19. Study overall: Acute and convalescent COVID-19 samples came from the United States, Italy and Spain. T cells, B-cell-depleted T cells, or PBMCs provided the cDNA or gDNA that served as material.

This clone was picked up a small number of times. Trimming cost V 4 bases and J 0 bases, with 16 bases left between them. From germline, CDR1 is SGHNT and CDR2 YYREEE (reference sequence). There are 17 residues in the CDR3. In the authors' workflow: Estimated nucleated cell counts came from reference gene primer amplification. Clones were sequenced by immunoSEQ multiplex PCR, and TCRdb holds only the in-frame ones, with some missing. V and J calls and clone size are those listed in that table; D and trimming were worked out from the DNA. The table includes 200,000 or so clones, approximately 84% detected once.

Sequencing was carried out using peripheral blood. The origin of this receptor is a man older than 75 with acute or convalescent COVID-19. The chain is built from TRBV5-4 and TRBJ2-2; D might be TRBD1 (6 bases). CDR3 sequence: CASSKKTGMANTGELFF. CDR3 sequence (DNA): TGTGCCAGCAGCAAAAAAACAGGGATGGCGAACACCGGGGAGCTGTTTTTT.